Each of the 9 T cell receptor beta chains below was sequenced from the same sample in a study of cytomegalovirus exposure and HLA in healthy donors. The PCR made use of 60 Vbeta and 13 Jbeta primers. Only in-frame clones appear in the TCRdb table, and some are missing; sequencing was by immunoSEQ multiplex PCR. The table has some 170,000 clones, approximately 80% seen once. The specimen was PBMCs. The source is a woman aged 18 to 35 in good health and CMV-seropositive.

The V and J genes are TRBV11-2 and TRBJ2-2; TRBD1 is a possible D gene (5 bases). V was clipped by 5 bases and J by 0 bases, with 13 bases between them. The CDR3 totals 16 residues. CDR1 and CDR2 from the germline V gene are SGHAT and FQNNGV. CDR3 residues: CASSPIKGPNTGELFF. CDR3 DNA: TGTGCCAGCAGCCCTATCAAGGGGCCGAACACCGGGGAGCTGTTTTTT. Drawing the rest from reference TRBV11-2 and TRBJ2-2, the complete variable domain is EAGVAQSPRYKIIEKRQSVAFWCNPISGHATLYWYQQILGQGPKLLIQFQNNGVVDDSQLPKDRFSAERLKGVDSTLKIQPAKLEDSAVYLCASSPIKGPNTGELFFGEGSRLTVL.

This sequence joins TRBV9 and TRBJ2-2; D perhaps matches TRBD2 (7 bases). V was cut by 4 bases and J by 3 bases, with 22 bases left in between. This CDR3 spans 18 amino acids. Germline values: CDR1 SGDLS, CDR2 YYNGEE. The CDR3 here is CASSINYLGGPDTGELFF. The CDR3 nucleotides are TGTGCCAGCAGCATCAATTACCTGGGGGGGCCGGACACCGGGGAGCTGTTTTTT.

The chain links TRBV5-4 to TRBJ2-3; TRBD2 aligns across 11 bases. V shed 0 bases, J shed 1 base, and the junction held 7 bases outside the gene matches. The CDR3 runs 18 residues. Looked up from germline, CDR1 is SGHNT and CDR2 is YYREEE (reference sequence). The CDR3 nucleotides are TGTGCCAGCAGCTTGGGACTAGCGGGGTTTTCCCGCACAGATACGCAGTATTTT. Translated: CASSLGLAGFSRTDTQYF.

This rearrangement joins TRBV6-1 to TRBJ2-5, with D perhaps TRBD1 (6 bases). Per the germline V gene, CDR1 is MNHNS and CDR2 is SASEGT. The CDR3 spans 12 residues. V was pared by 11 bases and J by 5 bases, with 15 bases between. The chain's CDR3 is CAAMRQAETQYF. CDR3 sequence (DNA): TGTGCCGCAATGCGACAGGCCGAGACCCAGTACTTC.

The CDR3 sequence is CASSLYARGDEQFF. In DNA, the CDR3 is TGTGCCAGCAGCCTGTACGCAAGGGGCGATGAGCAGTTCTTC. The V call is TRBV11-3, the J call TRBJ2-1; TRBD1 is a possible D gene (5 bases). Trimming left V 5 bases short and J 8 bases short, with 16 bases between. CDR3 length: 14 residues. From germline, CDR1 is SGHNT and CDR2 YENEEA. Full variable domain (missing parts from reference TRBV11-3 and TRBJ2-1): EAGVVQSPRYKIIEKKQPVAFWCNPISGHNTLYWYLQNLGQGPELLIRYENEEAVDDSQLPKDRFSAERLKGVDSTLKIQPAELGDSAVYLCASSLYARGDEQFFGPGTRLTVL.

The V gene is TRBV5-1, the J gene TRBJ1-2; TRBD1 matches at 10 bases. The trim removed 4 bases at V and 5 bases at J, leaving 5 bases unmatched. Germline V gene sequence: CDR1 SGHRS, CDR2 YFSETQ. This CDR3 comprises 14 residues. The CDR3 sequence is CASSLRTGGYGYTF. The CDR3, as DNA: TGCGCCAGCAGCCTCAGGACAGGGGGATATGGCTACACCTTC.

The rearrangement uses TRBV23-1 and TRBJ1-2; D remains unclear. TRBV23-1 is treated as an ORF (open reading frame) with a function not yet certain. The CDR3 is made up of 16 amino acids. V lost 0 bases and J 3 bases, leaving 14 bases between the germline ends. CDR3 DNA: TGCGCCAGCAGTCAATCGTTTACAGAATCCTACTATGGCTACACCTTC. Residues: CASSQSFTESYYGYTF.

The genes are TRBV5-1 and TRBJ2-1, with 7 bases aligning to TRBD1. The CDR3 contains 15 residues. Germline V gene data show CDR1 as SGHRS and CDR2 as YFSETQ. After removal of 4 bases from V and 0 bases from J, the junction contained 4 bases not matched to a gene. The DNA for the CDR3 is TGCGCCAGCAGCCAGGGACAGTTCTCCTACAATGAGCAGTTCTTC. Protein sequence: CASSQGQFSYNEQFF.

This clone has just one count. The chain combines TRBV6-1 with TRBJ2-7; 10 positions agree with TRBD1. Germline V CDR1 and CDR2: MNHNS, SASEGT. CDR3 length: 14 residues. With 4 bases clipped from V and 5 bases from J, the junction kept 5 bases outside the gene matches. Written as DNA, the CDR3 is TGTGCCAGCAGTGGGGGACAGGGGAACGACGAGCAGTACTTC. Translating gives CASSGGQGNDEQYF.